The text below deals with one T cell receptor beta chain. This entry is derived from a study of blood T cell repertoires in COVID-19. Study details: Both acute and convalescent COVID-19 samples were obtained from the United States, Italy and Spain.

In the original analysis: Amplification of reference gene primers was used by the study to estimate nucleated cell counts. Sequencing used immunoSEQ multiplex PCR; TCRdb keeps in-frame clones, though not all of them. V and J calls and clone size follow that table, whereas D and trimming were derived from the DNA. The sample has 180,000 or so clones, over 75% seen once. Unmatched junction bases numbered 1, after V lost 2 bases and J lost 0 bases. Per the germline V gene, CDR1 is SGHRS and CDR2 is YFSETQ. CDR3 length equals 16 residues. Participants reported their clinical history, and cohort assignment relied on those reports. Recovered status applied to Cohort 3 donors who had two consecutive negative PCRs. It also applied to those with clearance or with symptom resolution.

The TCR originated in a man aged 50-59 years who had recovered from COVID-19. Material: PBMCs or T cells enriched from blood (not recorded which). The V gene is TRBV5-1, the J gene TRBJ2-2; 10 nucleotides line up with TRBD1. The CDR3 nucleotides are TGCGCCAGCAGCTTAGGACAGGGGGCGAACACCGGGGAGCTGTTTTTT. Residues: CASSLGQGANTGELFF.